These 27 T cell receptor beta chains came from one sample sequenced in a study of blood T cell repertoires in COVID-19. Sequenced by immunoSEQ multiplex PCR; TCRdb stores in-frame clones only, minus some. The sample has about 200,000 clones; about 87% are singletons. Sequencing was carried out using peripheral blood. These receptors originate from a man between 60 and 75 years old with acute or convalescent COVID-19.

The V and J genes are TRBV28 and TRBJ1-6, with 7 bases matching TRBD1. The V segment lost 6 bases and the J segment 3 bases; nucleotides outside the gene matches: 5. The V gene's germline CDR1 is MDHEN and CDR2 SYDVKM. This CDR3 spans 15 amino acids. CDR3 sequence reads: CASSQGTVYNSPLHF. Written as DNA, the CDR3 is TGTGCCAGCAGCCAAGGGACAGTCTATAATTCACCCCTCCACTTT.

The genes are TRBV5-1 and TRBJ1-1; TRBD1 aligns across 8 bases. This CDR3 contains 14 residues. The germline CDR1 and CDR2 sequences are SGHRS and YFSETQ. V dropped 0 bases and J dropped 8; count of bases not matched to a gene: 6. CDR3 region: CASSLAGQGAEAFF. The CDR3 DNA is TGCGCCAGCAGCTTGGCCGGGCAGGGGGCAGAAGCTTTCTTT.

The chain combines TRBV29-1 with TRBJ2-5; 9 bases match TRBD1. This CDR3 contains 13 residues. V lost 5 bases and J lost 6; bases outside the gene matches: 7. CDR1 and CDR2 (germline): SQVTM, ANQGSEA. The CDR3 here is CSVRDRALQTQYF. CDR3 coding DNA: TGCAGCGTTCGGGACAGGGCTTTGCAGACCCAGTACTTC. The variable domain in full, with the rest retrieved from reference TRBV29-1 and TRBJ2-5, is SAVISQKPSRDICQRGTSLTIQCQVDSQVTMMFWYRQQPGQSLTLIATANQGSEATYESGFVIDKFPISRPNLTFSTLTVSNMSPEDSSIYLCSVRDRALQTQYFGPGTRLLVL.

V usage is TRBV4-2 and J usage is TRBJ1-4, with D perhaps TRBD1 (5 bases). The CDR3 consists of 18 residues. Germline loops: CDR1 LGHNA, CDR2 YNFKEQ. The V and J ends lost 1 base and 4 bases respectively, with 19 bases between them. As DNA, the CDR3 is TGTGCCAGCAGCCAAGCCGCGGGGGGGACCAGCCTTAATGAAAAACTGTTTTTT. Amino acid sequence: CASSQAAGGTSLNEKLFF.

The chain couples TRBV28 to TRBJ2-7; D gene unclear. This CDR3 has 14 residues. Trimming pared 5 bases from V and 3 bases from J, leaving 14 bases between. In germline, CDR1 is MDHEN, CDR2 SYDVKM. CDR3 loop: CASSPRLWSYEQYF. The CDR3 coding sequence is TGTGCCAGCAGTCCGCGCCTGTGGAGCTACGAGCAGTACTTC.

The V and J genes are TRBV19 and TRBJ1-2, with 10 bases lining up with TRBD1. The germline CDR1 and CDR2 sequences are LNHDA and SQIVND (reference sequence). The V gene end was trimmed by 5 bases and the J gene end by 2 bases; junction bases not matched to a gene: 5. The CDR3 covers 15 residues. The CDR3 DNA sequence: TGTGCCAGTAGTGTCCCGGGACAGGGGAACTATGGCTACACCTTC. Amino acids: CASSVPGQGNYGYTF.

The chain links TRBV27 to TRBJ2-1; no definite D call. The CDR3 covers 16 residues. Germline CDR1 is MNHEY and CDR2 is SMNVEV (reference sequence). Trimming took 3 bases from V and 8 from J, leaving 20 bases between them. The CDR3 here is CASSFLPVLEADEQFF. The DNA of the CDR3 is TGTGCCAGCAGTTTCCTACCGGTGCTCGAGGCGGATGAGCAGTTCTTC.

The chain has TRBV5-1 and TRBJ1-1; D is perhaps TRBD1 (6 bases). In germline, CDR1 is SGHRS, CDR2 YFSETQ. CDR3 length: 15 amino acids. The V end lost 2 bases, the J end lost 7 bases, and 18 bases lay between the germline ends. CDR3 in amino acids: CASSLFGQPRVEAFF. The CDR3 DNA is TGCGCCAGCAGCTTATTTGGACAGCCAAGGGTTGAAGCTTTCTTT.

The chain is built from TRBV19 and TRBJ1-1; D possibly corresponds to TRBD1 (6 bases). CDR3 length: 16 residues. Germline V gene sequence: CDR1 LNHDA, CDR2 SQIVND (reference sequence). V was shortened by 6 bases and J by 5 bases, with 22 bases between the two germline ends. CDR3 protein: CASSPMVGGARTEAFF. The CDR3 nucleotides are TGTGCCAGTAGCCCCATGGTAGGGGGGGCGCGAACTGAAGCTTTCTTT. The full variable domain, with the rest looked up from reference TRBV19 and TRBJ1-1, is DGGITQSPKYLFRKEGQNVTLSCEQNLNHDAMYWYRQDPGQGLRLIYYSQIVNDFQKGDIAEGYSVSREKKESFPLTVTSAQKNPTAFYLCASSPMVGGARTEAFFGQGTRLTVV.

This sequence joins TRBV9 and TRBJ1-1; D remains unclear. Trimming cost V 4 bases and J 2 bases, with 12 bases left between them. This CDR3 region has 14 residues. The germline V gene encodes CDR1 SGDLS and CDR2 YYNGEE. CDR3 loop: CASSPGGINTEAFF. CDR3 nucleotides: TGTGCCAGCAGCCCCGGCGGGATTAACACTGAAGCTTTCTTT.

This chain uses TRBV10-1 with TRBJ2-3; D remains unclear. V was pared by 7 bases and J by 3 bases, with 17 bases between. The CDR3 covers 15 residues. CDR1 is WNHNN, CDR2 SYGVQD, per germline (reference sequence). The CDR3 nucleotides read TGCGCCAGCACTTCCTTGACTCGAAATACAGATACGCAGTATTTT. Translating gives CASTSLTRNTDTQYF.

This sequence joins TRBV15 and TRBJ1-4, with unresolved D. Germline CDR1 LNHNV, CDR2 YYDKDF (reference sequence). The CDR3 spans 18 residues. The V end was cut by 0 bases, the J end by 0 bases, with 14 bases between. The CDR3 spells CATSRDRGSSTTNEKLFF. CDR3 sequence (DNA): TGTGCCACCAGCAGAGATCGGGGAAGCTCCACAACTAATGAAAAACTGTTTTTT.

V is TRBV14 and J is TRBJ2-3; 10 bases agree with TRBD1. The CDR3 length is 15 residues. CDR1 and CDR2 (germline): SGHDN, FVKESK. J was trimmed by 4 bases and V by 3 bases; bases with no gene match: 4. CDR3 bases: TGTGCCAGCAGCCAGCGGACAGGGGGAGCAGATACGCAGTATTTT. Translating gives CASSQRTGGADTQYF.

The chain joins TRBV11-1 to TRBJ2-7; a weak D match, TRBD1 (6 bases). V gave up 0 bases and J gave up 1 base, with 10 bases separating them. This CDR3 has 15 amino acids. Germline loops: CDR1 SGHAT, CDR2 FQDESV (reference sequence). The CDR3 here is CASSLAGHFSYEQYF. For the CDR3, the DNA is TGTGCCAGCAGCTTAGCGGGACACTTTTCCTACGAGCAGTACTTC.

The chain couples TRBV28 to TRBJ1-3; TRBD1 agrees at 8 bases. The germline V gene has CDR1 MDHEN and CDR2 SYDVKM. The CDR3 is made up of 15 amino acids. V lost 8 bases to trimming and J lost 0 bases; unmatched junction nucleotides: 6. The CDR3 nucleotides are TGTGCCAGCTGGACAGGGCATTCCTCTGGAAACACCATATATTTT. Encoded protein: CASWTGHSSGNTIYF. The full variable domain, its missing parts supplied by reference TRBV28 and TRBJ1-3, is DVKVTQSSRYLVKRTGEKVFLECVQDMDHENMFWYRQDPGLGLRLIYFSYDVKMKEKGDIPEGYSVSREKKERFSLILESASTNQTSMYLCASWTGHSSGNTIYFGEGSWLTVV.

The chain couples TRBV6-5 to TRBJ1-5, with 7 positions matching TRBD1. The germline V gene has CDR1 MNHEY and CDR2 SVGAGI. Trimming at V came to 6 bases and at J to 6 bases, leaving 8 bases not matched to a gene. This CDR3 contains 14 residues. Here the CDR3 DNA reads TGTGCCAGCAGGGCACAGGGGCGCACTCAGCCCCAGCATTTT. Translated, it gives CASRAQGRTQPQHF.

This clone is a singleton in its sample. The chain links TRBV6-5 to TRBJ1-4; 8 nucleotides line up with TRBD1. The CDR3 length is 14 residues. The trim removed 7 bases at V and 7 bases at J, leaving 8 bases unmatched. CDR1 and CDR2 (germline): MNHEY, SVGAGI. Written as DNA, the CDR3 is TGTGCCAGCACTCAGGGGGCGCAGGGTGAAAAACTGTTTTTT. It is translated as CASTQGAQGEKLFF.

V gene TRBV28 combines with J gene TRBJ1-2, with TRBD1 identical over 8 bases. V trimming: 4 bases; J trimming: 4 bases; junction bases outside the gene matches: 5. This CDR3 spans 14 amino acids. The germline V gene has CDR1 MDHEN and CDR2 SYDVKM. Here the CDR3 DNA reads TGTGCCAGCAGTTCGGACAGGGCGAGCTATGGCTACACCTTC. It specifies CASSSDRASYGYTF.

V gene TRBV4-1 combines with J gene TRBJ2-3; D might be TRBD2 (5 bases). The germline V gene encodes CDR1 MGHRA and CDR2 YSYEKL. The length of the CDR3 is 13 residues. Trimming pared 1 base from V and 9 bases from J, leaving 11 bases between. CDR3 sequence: CASSQVVTGTQYF. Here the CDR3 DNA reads TGCGCCAGCAGCCAAGTCGTGACGGGGACGCAGTATTTT.

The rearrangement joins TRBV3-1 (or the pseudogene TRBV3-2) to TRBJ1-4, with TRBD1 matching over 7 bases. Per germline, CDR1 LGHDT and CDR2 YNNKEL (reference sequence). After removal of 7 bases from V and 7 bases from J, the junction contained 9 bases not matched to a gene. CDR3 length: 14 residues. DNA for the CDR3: TGTGCCAGCACCCACAGGGGCGGAGGTGAAAAACTGTTTTTT. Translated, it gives CASTHRGGGEKLFF.

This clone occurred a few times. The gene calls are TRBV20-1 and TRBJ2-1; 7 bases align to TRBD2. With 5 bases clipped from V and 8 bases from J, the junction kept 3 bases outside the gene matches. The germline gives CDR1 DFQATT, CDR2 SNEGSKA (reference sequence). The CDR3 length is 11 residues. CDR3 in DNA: TGCAGTGCTTTGGCGGGAGATGAGCAGTTCTTC. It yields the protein CSALAGDEQFF.

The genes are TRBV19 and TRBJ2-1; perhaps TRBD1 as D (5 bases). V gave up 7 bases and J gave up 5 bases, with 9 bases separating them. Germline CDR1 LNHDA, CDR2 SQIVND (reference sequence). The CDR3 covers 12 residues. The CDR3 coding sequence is TGTGCCAGTACCGACAGAAACAATGAGCAGTTCTTC. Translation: CASTDRNNEQFF. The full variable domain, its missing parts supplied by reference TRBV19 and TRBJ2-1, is DGGITQSPKYLFRKEGQNVTLSCEQNLNHDAMYWYRQDPGQGLRLIYYSQIVNDFQKGDIAEGYSVSREKKESFPLTVTSAQKNPTAFYLCASTDRNNEQFFGPGTRLTVL.

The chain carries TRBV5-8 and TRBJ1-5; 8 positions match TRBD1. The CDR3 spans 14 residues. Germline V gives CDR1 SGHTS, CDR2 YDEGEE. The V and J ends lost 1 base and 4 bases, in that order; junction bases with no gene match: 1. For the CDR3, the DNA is TGTGCCAGCAGCTTGAGACAGGGGAATCAGCCCCAGCATTTT. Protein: CASSLRQGNQPQHF. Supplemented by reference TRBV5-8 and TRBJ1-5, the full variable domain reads EAGVTQSPTHLIKTRGQQATLRCSPISGHTSVYWYQQALGLGLQFLLWYDEGEERNRGNFPPRFSGRQFPNYSSELNVNALELEDSALYLCASSLRQGNQPQHFGDGTRLSIL.

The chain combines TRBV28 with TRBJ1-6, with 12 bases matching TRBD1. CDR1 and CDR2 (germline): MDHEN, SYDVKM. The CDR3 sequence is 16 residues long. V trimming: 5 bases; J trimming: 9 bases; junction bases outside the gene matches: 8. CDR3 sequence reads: CASSLPGTGGGSPLHF. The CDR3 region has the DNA TGTGCCAGCAGTCTCCCCGGGACAGGGGGCGGTTCACCCCTCCACTTT.

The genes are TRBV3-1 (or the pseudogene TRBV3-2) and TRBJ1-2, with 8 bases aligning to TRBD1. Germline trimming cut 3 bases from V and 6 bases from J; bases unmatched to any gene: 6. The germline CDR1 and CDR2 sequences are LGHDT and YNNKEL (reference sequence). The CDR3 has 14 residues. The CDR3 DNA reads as TGTGCCAGCAGCCACGTACAGGGGGGAAATGGCTACACCTTC. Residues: CASSHVQGGNGYTF.

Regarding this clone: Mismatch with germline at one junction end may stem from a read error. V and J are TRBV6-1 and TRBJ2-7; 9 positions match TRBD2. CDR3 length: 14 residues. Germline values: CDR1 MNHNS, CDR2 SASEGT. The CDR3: CASSKAGGSYEQYF. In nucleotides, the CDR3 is TGTGCCAGCAGTAAAGCGGGGGGATCCTACGAGCAGTACTTC.

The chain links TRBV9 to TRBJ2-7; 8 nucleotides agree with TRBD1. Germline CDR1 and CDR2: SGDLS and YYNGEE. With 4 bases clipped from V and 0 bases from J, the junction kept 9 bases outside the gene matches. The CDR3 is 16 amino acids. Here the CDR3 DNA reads TGTGCCAGCAGCAAAACAGGGGGAAGCCCCTCCTACGAGCAGTACTTC. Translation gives CASSKTGGSPSYEQYF.